This is a list of T cell receptor beta chains from one sample in a study of T cell changes during pregnancy in multiple sclerosis. Profiled with immunoSEQ multiplex PCR; TCRdb holds only in-frame clones, not every one. The sample lists 50,000 or so clones, approximately 92% occurring once. Sequencing used CD4+ T cells from peripheral blood mononuclear cells, obtained in the third trimester of pregnancy. Receptor source: a female donor with multiple sclerosis, enrolled in a pregnancy study. The CDR3 runs from the conserved cysteine through the conserved F or W. A D gene is named only where the DNA matches it firmly. Size values are once, few and many counts, or a class for expanded clones, and some rows have none.

>TRBV29-1|12|NA|TRBJ2-1|NA
TGCAGCGTTGGCTTGAGCAACTGGGAGCAGTTCTTC
CSVGLSNWEQFF
>TRBV11-1|14|NA|TRBJ1-1|NA
TGTGCCAGCAGCTTGAACAGTTGGAACACTGAAGCTTTCTTT
CASSLNSWNTEAFF
>TRBV5-5|14|NA|TRBJ1-4|NA
TGTGCCAGCAGCAAGACAGCCCCAAATGAAAAACTGTTTTTT
CASSKTAPNEKLFF
>TRBV5-4|14|NA|TRBJ1-1|NA
TGTGCCAGCAGCCCGTACACAGGGAACACTGAAGCTTTCTTT
CASSPYTGNTEAFF
>TRBV5-5|17|NA|TRBJ2-5|NA
TGTGCCAGCAGCCGATTCGGCTTAGCGATAAACCAAGAGACCCAGTACTTC
CASSRFGLAINQETQYF
>TRBV4-1|17|NA|TRBJ1-3|once
TGCGCCAGCAGCCCCCTTCGCACGTCAGGGGCTGGAAACACCATATATTTT
CASSPLRTSGAGNTIYF
>TRBV30|12|NA|TRBJ2-2|NA
TGTGCCTGGACAGGGAGGACCGGGGAGCTGTTTTTT
CAWTGRTGELFF
>TRBV4-2|13|TRBD1|TRBJ2-7|NA
TGTGCCAGCAGCCATGGACAGGGGTTAGGGCAGTACTTC
CASSHGQGLGQYF
>TRBV7-3|17|NA|TRBJ2-1|NA
TGTGCCAGCAGCTTAATGGGGGGGGCAGGAGACACAATGAAGCAGTTCTTC
CASSLMGGAGDTMKQFF
>TRBV6-4|15|TRBD2|TRBJ2-3|NA
TGTGCCAGCAGTGTTCAGCGGGGTAGCACAGATACGCAGTATTTT
CASSVQRGSTDTQYF
>TRBV7-9|15|NA|TRBJ1-1|NA
TGTGCCAGCAGCTTGGGCCAGCCTGTGAACACTGAAGCTTTCTTT
CASSLGQPVNTEAFF
>TRBV5-4|17|TRBD2|TRBJ2-5|NA
TGTGCCAGCAGCCAGAATACCCTAGCGGGGGCGGGGGAGACCCAGTACTTC
CASSQNTLAGAGETQYF
>TRBV7-2|16|NA|TRBJ1-5|once
TGTGCCAGCAGCTTAGACCGCCGGGGAGGCAATCAGCCCCAGCATTTT
CASSLDRRGGNQPQHF
>TRBV27|13|NA|TRBJ1-6|NA
TGTGCCACCGGTCCCGAGAATAATTCACCCCTCCACTTT
CATGPENNSPLHF
>TRBV7-2|15|NA|TRBJ2-5|NA
TGTGCCAGCAGCTGGGTCGGGAGCCTTCGGTACACCCAGTACTTC
CASSWVGSLRYTQYF
>TRBV7-2|14|TRBD1|TRBJ1-2|NA
TGTGCCAGCAGCCCCGGGACAGGGAGTTATGGCTACACCTTC
CASSPGTGSYGYTF
>TRBV7-8|18|TRBD2|TRBJ2-3|NA
TGTGCCAGCAGCAGACTCACAAGCGGGGGGTATCGCACAGATACGCAGTATTTT
CASSRLTSGGYRTDTQYF
>TRBV18|17|NA|TRBJ2-5|NA
TGTGCCAGCTCACCTTCCTATGCGGGGACAGCGGAAGAGACCCAGTACTTC
CASSPSYAGTAEETQYF
>TRBV6-6|13|TRBD1|TRBJ1-2|NA
TGTGCCAGCAGTCCGACAGGGCTGGCTGGCTACACCTTC
CASSPTGLAGYTF
>TRBV9|14|NA|TRBJ2-5|NA
TGTGCCAGCAGCGGACACAGGGATTGGGAGACCCAGTACTTC
CASSGHRDWETQYF
>TRBV7-2|18|TRBD2|TRBJ2-6|once
TGTGCCAGCAGCTGGCTTACGGGGGGGACCTCTGGGGCCAACGTCCTGACTTTC
CASSWLTGGTSGANVLTF
>TRBV5-1|14|TRBD1|TRBJ1-2|NA
TGCGCCAGCAGCTTCCAACAGGGGGCCGGTGGCTACACCTTC
CASSFQQGAGGYTF
>TRBV29-1|13|NA|TRBJ1-2|NA
TGCAGCGTTGATTCCGGACAGAACTATGGCTACACCTTC
CSVDSGQNYGYTF
>TRBV5-1|15|NA|TRBJ2-6|NA
TGCGCCAGCAGCTTGGACAGGGCCGGGGCCAACGTCCTGACTTTC
CASSLDRAGANVLTF
>TRBV29-1|12|NA|TRBJ1-4|NA
TGCAGCGTAGTAGCAACTAATGAAAAACTGTTTTTT
CSVVATNEKLFF
>TRBV11-2|16|TRBD1|TRBJ2-5|NA
TGTGCCAGCAGCTTAGATGTAGGGACAGGGCAAGGGGCCCAGTACTTC
CASSLDVGTGQGAQYF
>TRBV7-6|17|TRBD1|TRBJ2-5|NA
TGTGCCAGCAGCCGCGGACAGGGGGGCCAGGGGAGGGAGACCCAGTACTTC
CASSRGQGGQGRETQYF
>TRBV4-3|15|NA|TRBJ1-3|once
TGCGCCAGCAGCCAAGAGCGCCGCTCTGGAAACACCATATATTTT
CASSQERRSGNTIYF
>TRBV10-3|13|TRBD1|TRBJ1-1|few
TGTGCCATCAGGGACAGGGCCTTCACTGAAGCTTTCTTT
CAIRDRAFTEAFF